This record covers a single TCR beta chain. Antigen unknown. Time point meaning: week 11, during vaccination. It was 300 ug of mutant IDH1 20-mer peptide that made up each vaccine dose, given with topical imiquimod. The data were taken from a study of a mutant IDH1 vaccine in newly diagnosed glioma. Study information: Vaccines were first given 4-6 weeks after radiotherapy alone, or with temozolomide cycles. Sex among treated patients split about 62% male, about 40% female; mean age was roughly 42 years. Antecedent treatment encompassed radiotherapy, temozolomide, or their combination; the majority received both. Study-wide points: Immune responses arising from the vaccine appeared in more than 80% of patients.

TCRdb's table, derived via immunoSEQ multiplex PCR, lists solely in-frame clones and lacks some. The sample includes under 40,000 clones, 75% to 85% of them seen just once. The CDR3 consists of 13 residues. The V gene's germline CDR1 is SGHTA and CDR2 FQGNSA. Deletions cut 0 bases from V and 4 bases from J, with 7 bases between. The sequence was collected from a man aged 25 to 40 with glioma. V gene TRBV7-2 combines with J gene TRBJ2-7, with unresolved D. The material sequenced was PBMCs, taken from a glioma patient whose treatment included an IDH1 peptide vaccine. The CDR3 region is CASSLAERYEQYF. The CDR3 bases are TGTGCCAGCAGCTTAGCGGAAAGGTACGAGCAGTACTTC.